This T cell receptor beta chain was retrieved from a study of OX40 agonist ivuxolimab in advanced cancers. With respect to this clone: The same CDR3 can be traced to other DNA sequences in this sample.

Researchers took blood at baseline, on cycle 4 day 1, and on cycle 7 day 1. Method: immunoSEQ multiplex PCR; TCRdb's copy keeps in-frame clones and lacks some. The data hold about 10,000 clones, with 75% to 85% observed a single time. The CDR3 spans 14 residues. Germline loops: CDR1 SGDLS, CDR2 YYNGEE. Between the trimmed V and J ends, which lost 0 bases and 1 base, there was a span of 8 bases. The sequencing used CD4+ or CD8+ T cells sorted from blood, collected in a trial of the OX40 agonist ivuxolimab. The chain recombines TRBV9 with TRBJ2-7, with D unclear. The receptor's source is an adult with an advanced solid tumor such as melanoma, head and neck, liver or kidney cancer. Written as DNA, the CDR3 is TGTGCCAGCAGCGTAGATTCGGGTTCCTACGAGCAGTACTTC. It translates to CASSVDSGSYEQYF.